The clone carrying this T cell receptor beta chain was recorded many times. No antigen is known for it. Between the trimmed V and J ends, which lost 0 bases and 11 bases, there was a span of 17 bases. The CDR3 consists of 15 residues. Germline CDR1 reads MNHEY; CDR2 reads SVGAGI. TCRdb processed the 5' RACE reads anew with MiXCR; each CDR3 protein has one entry. The sample includes nearly 45,000 distinct CDR3 sequences, about an eighth of them seen just once. The data derive from a study of neurological immune-mediated disorders. Study-wide points: Falling below healthy controls, multiple sclerosis showed the least TCR clonal expansion, while HTLV-1-associated myelopathy showed the most.

The sequenced sample consisted of PBMCs. The receptor's source is a female donor in good health. The chain combines TRBV6-5 with TRBJ1-5; a weak D match, TRBD1 (5 bases). The CDR3 DNA reads as TGTGCCAGCAGTTACTCGGGGCAGGATCCTGGGGCCCAGCATTTT. Protein: CASSYSGQDPGAQHF.